The sequence of this T cell receptor beta chain was determined in a study of cytotoxic CD8 clonotypes in ibrutinib-treated CLL. Study as a whole: The cohort had around 10 relapsed/refractory and some 16 treatment-naive patients, fewer than 18 IGHV unmutated.

CDR1 and CDR2 from the germline V gene are MGHRA and YSYEKL. The length of the CDR3 is 14 residues. Repertoires were generated with immunoSEQ multiplex PCR, while TCRdb's copy carries only in-frame clones and drops some. The sample lists more than 200,000 clones, 70% occurring once. Worth noting for this clone: Germline and junction disagree at one end, which may indicate a read error.

The source was PBMCs, collected after 12 months of ibrutinib treatment. The V and J genes are TRBV4-1 and TRBJ2-3; D gene uncertain. The TCR was taken from a human donor with chronic lymphocytic leukemia. CDR3 sequence reads: CASSQGSNGPRSIF. The CDR3, as DNA: TGCGCCAGCAGCCAGGGGTCAAACGGGCCTCGTAGTATTTTT.